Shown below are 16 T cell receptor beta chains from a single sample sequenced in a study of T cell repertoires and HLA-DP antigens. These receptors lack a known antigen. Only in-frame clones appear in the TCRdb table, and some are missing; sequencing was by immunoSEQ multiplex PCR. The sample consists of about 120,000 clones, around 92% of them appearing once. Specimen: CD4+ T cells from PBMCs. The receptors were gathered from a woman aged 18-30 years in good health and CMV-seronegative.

CDR3: CASSGRGSYEQYV. The CDR3 DNA reads TGTGCCAGCAGTGGCAGAGGGTCCTACGAGCAGTACGTC. The rearrangement joins TRBV6-5 to TRBJ2-7, with D tentatively TRBD2 (5 bases). This CDR3 spans 13 amino acids. CDR1 MNHEY and CDR2 SVGAGI come from the germline V gene. V gave up 5 bases and J gave up 1 base, with 9 bases separating them.

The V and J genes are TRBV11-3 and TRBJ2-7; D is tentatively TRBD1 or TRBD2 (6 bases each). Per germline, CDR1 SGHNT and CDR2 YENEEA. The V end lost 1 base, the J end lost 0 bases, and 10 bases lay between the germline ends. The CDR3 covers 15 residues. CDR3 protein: CASSLVGGSSYEQYF. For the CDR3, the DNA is TGTGCCAGCAGCTTAGTAGGGGGGAGCTCCTACGAGCAGTACTTC.

CDR3 region: CAWSPFIQGTGANVLTF. CDR3 nucleotide sequence: TGTGCCTGGAGCCCCTTTATCCAGGGGACTGGGGCCAACGTCCTGACTTTC. The chain employs TRBV30 and TRBJ2-6; possibly TRBD1 for D (6 bases). CDR1 is GTSNPN and CDR2 is SVGIG in the germline V gene (reference sequence). This CDR3 has 17 amino acids. Trimming removed 3 bases from V and 2 bases from J, with 17 bases in between.

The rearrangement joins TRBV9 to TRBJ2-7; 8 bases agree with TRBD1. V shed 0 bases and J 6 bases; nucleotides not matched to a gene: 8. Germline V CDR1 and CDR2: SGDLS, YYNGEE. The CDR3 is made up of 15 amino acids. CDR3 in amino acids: CASSVAQGASGEQYF. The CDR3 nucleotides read TGTGCCAGCAGCGTAGCTCAGGGGGCCTCGGGCGAGCAGTACTTC.

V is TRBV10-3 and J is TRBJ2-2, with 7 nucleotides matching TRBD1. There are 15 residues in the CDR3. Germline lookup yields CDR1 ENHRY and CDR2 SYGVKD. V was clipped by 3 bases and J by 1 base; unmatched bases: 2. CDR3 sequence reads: CAISEWTGNTGELFF. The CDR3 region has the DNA TGTGCCATCAGTGAATGGACAGGGAACACCGGGGAGCTGTTTTTT.

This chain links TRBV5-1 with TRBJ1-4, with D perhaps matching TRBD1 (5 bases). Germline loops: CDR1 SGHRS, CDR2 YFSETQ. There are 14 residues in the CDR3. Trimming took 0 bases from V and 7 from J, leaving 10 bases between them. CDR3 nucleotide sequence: TGCGCCAGCAGCTTGGACAGGCAATTTGAAAAACTGTTTTTT. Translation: CASSLDRQFEKLFF.

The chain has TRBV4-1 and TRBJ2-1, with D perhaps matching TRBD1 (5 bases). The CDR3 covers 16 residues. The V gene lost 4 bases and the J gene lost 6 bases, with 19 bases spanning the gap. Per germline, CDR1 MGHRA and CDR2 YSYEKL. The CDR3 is CASSLPRRAGGNEQFF. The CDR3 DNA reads TGCGCCAGCAGCCTTCCCCGCAGGGCCGGCGGCAATGAGCAGTTCTTC.

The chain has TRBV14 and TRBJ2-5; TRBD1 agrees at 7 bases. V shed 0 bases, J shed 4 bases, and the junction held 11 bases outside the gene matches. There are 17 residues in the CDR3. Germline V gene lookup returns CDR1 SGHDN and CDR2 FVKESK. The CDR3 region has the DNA TGTGCCAGCAGCCAAGAGAGTGGGACAGCCAGGCCAGAGACCCAGTACTTC. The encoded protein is CASSQESGTARPETQYF.

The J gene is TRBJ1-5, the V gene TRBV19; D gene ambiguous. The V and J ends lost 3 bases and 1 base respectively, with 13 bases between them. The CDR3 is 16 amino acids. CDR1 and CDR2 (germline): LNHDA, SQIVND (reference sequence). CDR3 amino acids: CASSIVRKESNQPQHF. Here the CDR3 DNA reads TGTGCCAGTAGTATTGTGAGGAAGGAGAGCAATCAGCCCCAGCATTTT.

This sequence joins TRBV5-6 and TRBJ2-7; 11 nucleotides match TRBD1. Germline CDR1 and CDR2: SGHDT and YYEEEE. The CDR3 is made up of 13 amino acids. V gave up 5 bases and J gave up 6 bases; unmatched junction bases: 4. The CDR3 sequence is CASRTDRGREQYF. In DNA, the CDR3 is TGTGCCAGCAGGACGGACAGGGGGCGCGAGCAGTACTTC.

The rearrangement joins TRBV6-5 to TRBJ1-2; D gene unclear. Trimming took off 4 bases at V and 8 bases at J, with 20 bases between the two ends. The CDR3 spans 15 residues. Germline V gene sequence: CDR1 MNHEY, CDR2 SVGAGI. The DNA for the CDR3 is TGTGCCAGCAGTTCCCCCGGGCCCCTTAGGCTGGGCTACACCTTC. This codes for CASSSPGPLRLGYTF.

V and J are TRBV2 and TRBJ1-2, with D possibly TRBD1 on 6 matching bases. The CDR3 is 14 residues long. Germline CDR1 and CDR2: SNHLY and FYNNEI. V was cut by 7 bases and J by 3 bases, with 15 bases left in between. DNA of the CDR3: TGTGCCAGCACCCTCGGGGGCGGGTACTATGGCTACACCTTC. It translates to CASTLGGGYYGYTF. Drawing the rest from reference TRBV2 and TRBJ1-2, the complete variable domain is EPEVTQTPSHQVTQMGQEVILRCVPISNHLYFYWYRQILGQKVEFLVSFYNNEISEKSEIFDDQFSVERPDGSNFTLKIRSTKLEDSAMYFCASTLGGGYYGYTFGSGTRLTVV.

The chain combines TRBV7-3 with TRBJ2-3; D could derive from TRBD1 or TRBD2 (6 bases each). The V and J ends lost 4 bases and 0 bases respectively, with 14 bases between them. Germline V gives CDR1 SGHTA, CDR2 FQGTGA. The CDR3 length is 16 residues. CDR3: CASSSGQGRSTDTQYF. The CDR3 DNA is TGTGCCAGCAGCTCCGGCCAGGGGAGGAGCACAGATACGCAGTATTTT.

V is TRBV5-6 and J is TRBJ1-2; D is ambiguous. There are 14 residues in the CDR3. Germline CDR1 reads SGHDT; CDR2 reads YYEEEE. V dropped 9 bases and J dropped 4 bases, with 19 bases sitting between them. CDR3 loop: CATSGFPGGYGYTF. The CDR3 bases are TGTGCCACCTCTGGCTTCCCCGGCGGCTATGGCTACACCTTC.

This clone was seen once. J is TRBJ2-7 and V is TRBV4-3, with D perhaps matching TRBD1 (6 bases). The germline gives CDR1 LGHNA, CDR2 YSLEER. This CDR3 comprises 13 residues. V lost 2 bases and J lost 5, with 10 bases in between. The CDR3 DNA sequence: TGCGCCAGCAGCCAACAGGGGTCGGACGAGCAGTACGTC. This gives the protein CASSQQGSDEQYV.

The CDR3 sequence: CASSLGQGDNNEQFF. CDR3 bases: TGCGCCAGCAGCTTGGGGCAGGGGGACAACAATGAGCAGTTCTTC. The chain links TRBV5-1 to TRBJ2-1, with 7 bases that match TRBD1. The J segment lost 5 bases and the V segment lost 0 bases, leaving 5 bases of the junction unmatched. Germline CDR1 SGHRS, CDR2 YFSETQ. The CDR3 runs 15 residues.